These 18 T cell receptor beta chains came from one sample sequenced in a study of technical replicates of blood from a handful of donors. Produced via immunoSEQ multiplex PCR; TCRdb's table is partial and in-frame only. The table records approximately 95,000 clones, about 95% of them present only once. Specimen: T cells isolated from PBMCs. Source of these receptors: a human donor in good health.

This clone appeared once. The chain uses TRBV7-6 and TRBJ2-3; 10 nucleotides match TRBD2. The CDR3 sequence is 17 residues long. After removal of 1 base from V and 0 bases from J, the junction contained 4 bases not matched to a gene. The germline CDR1 and CDR2 sequences are SGHVS and FNYEAQ. The CDR3 coding sequence is TGTGCCAGCAGCTTAGGGCTAGCGGGGGTTAGCACAGATACGCAGTATTTT. Translating gives CASSLGLAGVSTDTQYF.

A word on this clone: The same CDR3 also results from other DNA sequences found in this sample. The chain couples TRBV19 to TRBJ1-1, with unresolved D. CDR3 length: 14 amino acids. Germline values: CDR1 LNHDA, CDR2 SQIVND (reference sequence). Trimming shortened V by 1 base and J by 0 bases, and 6 bases separated the two germline ends. The CDR3 protein is CASSIGQMNTEAFF. CDR3 nucleotide sequence: TGTGCCAGTAGTATAGGGCAAATGAACACTGAAGCTTTCTTT.

The chain carries TRBV4-1 and TRBJ1-2, with D hard to call. CDR3 length equals 15 residues. Trimming shortened V by 1 base and J by 5 bases, and 14 bases separated the two germline ends. CDR1 and CDR2 from the germline V gene are MGHRA and YSYEKL. CDR3 coding DNA: TGCGCCAGCAGCCAAGTGGTATCACAGAAATATGGCTACACCTTC. It is translated as CASSQVVSQKYGYTF.

J is TRBJ1-1 and V is TRBV4-3; 8 bases are shared with TRBD1. The V gene end was trimmed by 5 bases and the J gene end by 3 bases; junction bases not matched to a gene: 5. Germline-derived CDR1 and CDR2 are LGHNA and YSLEER. The CDR3 extends over 14 amino acids. The CDR3 DNA is TGCGCCAGCAGCGACAGGGGAGCGGACACTGAAGCTTTCTTT. This codes for CASSDRGADTEAFF.

J is TRBJ2-7 and V is TRBV7-2; no clear D. This CDR3 has 15 amino acids. The V gene lost 2 bases and the J gene lost 4 bases, with 15 bases spanning the gap. CDR1 is SGHTA, CDR2 FQGNSA, per germline. CDR3: CASSLWHYPLYEQYF. The CDR3 DNA reads TGTGCCAGCAGCTTATGGCACTACCCCCTATACGAGCAGTACTTC. The complete variable domain, with remaining parts taken from reference TRBV7-2 and TRBJ2-7, reads GAGVSQSPSNKVTEKGKDVELRCDPISGHTALYWYRQSLGQGLEFLIYFQGNSAPDKSGLPSDRFSAERTGGSVSTLTIQRTQQEDSAVYLCASSLWHYPLYEQYFGPGTRLTVT.

This rearrangement joins TRBV28 to TRBJ2-5, with 8 bases identical to TRBD1. Germline V lookup: CDR1 MDHEN, CDR2 SYDVKM. The V and J ends lost 3 bases and 1 base, in that order; junction bases with no gene match: 4. There are 15 residues in the CDR3. The CDR3: CASSLRQGLQETQYF. CDR3 sequence (DNA): TGTGCCAGCAGTTTGAGACAGGGGCTCCAAGAGACCCAGTACTTC.

J is TRBJ1-1 and V is TRBV19, with D possibly being TRBD1 (6 bases). From germline, CDR1 is LNHDA and CDR2 SQIVND (reference sequence). Trimming took off 7 bases at V and 1 base at J, with 13 bases between the two ends. This CDR3 comprises 14 residues. DNA for the CDR3: TGTGCCAGTAAGTTCGGGGGGGCGAACACTGAAGCTTTCTTT. Translation: CASKFGGANTEAFF.

The chain carries TRBV28 and TRBJ1-5; 8 bases agree with TRBD1. V lost 6 bases and J lost 0; bases outside the gene matches: 7. The CDR3 is made up of 16 amino acids. Germline assignment: CDR1 MDHEN and CDR2 SYDVKM. This CDR3 is CASRFSGGGSNQPQHF. CDR3 bases: TGTGCCAGCAGGTTCTCAGGGGGCGGTAGCAATCAGCCCCAGCATTTT.

This chain connects TRBV28 to TRBJ1-5, with 10 bases aligning to TRBD1. The CDR3 is 16 residues long. Germline-derived CDR1 and CDR2 are MDHEN and SYDVKM. The V gene end was trimmed by 2 bases and the J gene end by 7 bases; junction bases not matched to a gene: 8. CDR3 amino acids: CASSLQDRGFSQPQHF. The CDR3 nucleotides read TGTGCCAGCAGTTTACAGGACAGGGGGTTCTCCCAGCCCCAGCATTTT. The whole variable domain, filled in from reference TRBV28 and TRBJ1-5, reads DVKVTQSSRYLVKRTGEKVFLECVQDMDHENMFWYRQDPGLGLRLIYFSYDVKMKEKGDIPEGYSVSREKKERFSLILESASTNQTSMYLCASSLQDRGFSQPQHFGDGTRLSIL.

The V and J genes are TRBV5-6 and TRBJ2-7, with 7 bases aligning to TRBD1. Germline V gene lookup returns CDR1 SGHDT and CDR2 YYEEEE. The CDR3 totals 14 residues. With V trimmed by 4 bases and J by 7 bases, 11 bases remained unmatched. The DNA of the CDR3 is TGTGCCAGCAGCAGCCGGGACAGCGTTTTAGAGCAGTACTTC. Its protein product is CASSSRDSVLEQYF.

This clone was recorded once. The genes are TRBV9 and TRBJ2-1; D uncertain. Germline assignment: CDR1 SGDLS and CDR2 YYNGEE. The V end lost 0 bases, the J end lost 3 bases, and 10 bases lay between the germline ends. The CDR3 runs to 15 residues. CDR3: CASSVDQVIYNEQFF. CDR3 sequence (DNA): TGTGCCAGCAGCGTAGATCAGGTCATCTACAATGAGCAGTTCTTC.

Here the CDR3 reads CASSLRGTGELFF. CDR3 DNA: TGTGCCAGCAGCTTACGGGGAACCGGGGAGCTGTTTTTT. The gene calls are TRBV7-7 and TRBJ2-2, with a possible D match to TRBD2 (5 bases). The V end was cut by 2 bases, the J end by 5 bases, with 6 bases between. The CDR3 spans 13 residues. Germline CDR1 SSHAT, CDR2 FNYEAQ (reference sequence).

The chain has TRBV19 and TRBJ1-5; TRBD1 might be the D (5 bases). Germline V lookup: CDR1 LNHDA, CDR2 SQIVND (reference sequence). This CDR3 contains 12 residues. Trimming pared 5 bases from V and 9 bases from J, leaving 11 bases between. The CDR3 sequence is CASSQGFGPQHF. CDR3 sequence (DNA): TGTGCCAGTAGTCAGGGCTTCGGGCCCCAGCATTTT.

The chain employs TRBV12-5 and TRBJ2-3; 7 nucleotides align to TRBD2. V dropped 7 bases and J dropped 1; count of bases not matched to a gene: 5. CDR3 length equals 14 residues. Germline CDR1 LGHNT, CDR2 FRNRAP. CDR3 sequence (DNA): TGTGCTAGTGCCCCCACTAGCGGCACAGATACGCAGTATTTT. Translation gives CASAPTSGTDTQYF.

The rearrangement uses TRBV5-8 and TRBJ1-5; D perhaps matches TRBD1 (5 bases). Between the trimmed V and J ends, which lost 4 bases and 5 bases, there was a span of 16 bases. Germline V CDR1 and CDR2: SGHTS, YDEGEE. The CDR3 is made up of 15 amino acids. The CDR3 DNA reads as TGTGCCAGCAGCCTTGACACAGGTCTATATCAGCCCCAGCATTTT. It translates to CASSLDTGLYQPQHF.

The rearrangement uses TRBV11-2 and TRBJ2-5; 8 nucleotides line up with TRBD2. The CDR3 has 14 amino acids. Germline V gives CDR1 SGHAT, CDR2 FQNNGV. The V and J ends lost 5 bases and 1 base, in that order; junction bases with no gene match: 3. In nucleotides, the CDR3 is TGTGCCAGCAGCACAAGCGGGGGCCAAGAGACCCAGTACTTC. Protein sequence: CASSTSGGQETQYF. Full variable domain (outside the CDR3, taken from reference TRBV11-2 and TRBJ2-5): EAGVAQSPRYKIIEKRQSVAFWCNPISGHATLYWYQQILGQGPKLLIQFQNNGVVDDSQLPKDRFSAERLKGVDSTLKIQPAKLEDSAVYLCASSTSGGQETQYFGPGTRLLVL.

The chain uses TRBV2 and TRBJ2-1; maybe TRBD2 (5 bases). Between the trimmed V and J ends, which lost 3 bases and 5 bases, there was a span of 8 bases. The CDR3 length is 13 residues. Germline V gene data show CDR1 as SNHLY and CDR2 as FYNNEI. CDR3 residues: CASSDDYHNEQFF. CDR3 bases: TGTGCCAGCAGTGATGACTACCACAATGAGCAGTTCTTC. The variable domain in full, with the rest retrieved from reference TRBV2 and TRBJ2-1, is EPEVTQTPSHQVTQMGQEVILRCVPISNHLYFYWYRQILGQKVEFLVSFYNNEISEKSEIFDDQFSVERPDGSNFTLKIRSTKLEDSAMYFCASSDDYHNEQFFGPGTRLTVL.

This clone showed up just once. This rearrangement joins TRBV5-4 to TRBJ2-5, with D maybe TRBD1 (6 bases). The tail of the sequence fits TRBJ2-7 better, so the J call may be wrong. The CDR3 runs to 14 residues. CDR1 is SGHNT, CDR2 YYREEE, per germline (reference sequence). CDR3 sequence: CASSATGTTYEQYF. The CDR3, as DNA: TGTGCCAGCAGCGCTACCGGGACAACCTACGAGCAGTACTTC.